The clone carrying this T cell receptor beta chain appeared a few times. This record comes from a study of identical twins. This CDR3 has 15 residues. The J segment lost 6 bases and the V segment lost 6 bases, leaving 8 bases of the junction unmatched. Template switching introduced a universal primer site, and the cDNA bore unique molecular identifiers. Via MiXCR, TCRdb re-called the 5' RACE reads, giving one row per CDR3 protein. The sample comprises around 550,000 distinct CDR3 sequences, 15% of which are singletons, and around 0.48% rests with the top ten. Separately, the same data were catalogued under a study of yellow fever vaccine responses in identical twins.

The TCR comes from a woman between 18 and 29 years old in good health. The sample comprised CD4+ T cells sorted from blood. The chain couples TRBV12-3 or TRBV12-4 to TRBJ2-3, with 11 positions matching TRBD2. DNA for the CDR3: TGTGCCAGCAGCCTGACTAGCGGGGTGCAGGATACGCAGTATTTT. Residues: CASSLTSGVQDTQYF.